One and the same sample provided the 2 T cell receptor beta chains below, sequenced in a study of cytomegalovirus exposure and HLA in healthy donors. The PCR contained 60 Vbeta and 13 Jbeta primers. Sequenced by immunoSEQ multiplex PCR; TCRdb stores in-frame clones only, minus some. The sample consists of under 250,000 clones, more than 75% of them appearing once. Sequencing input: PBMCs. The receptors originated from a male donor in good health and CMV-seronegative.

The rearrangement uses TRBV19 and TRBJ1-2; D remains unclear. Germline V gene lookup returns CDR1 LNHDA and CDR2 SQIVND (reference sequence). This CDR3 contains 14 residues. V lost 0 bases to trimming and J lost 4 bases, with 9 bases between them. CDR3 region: CASSIDGSFYGYTF. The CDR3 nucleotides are TGTGCCAGTAGTATAGATGGCAGTTTCTATGGCTACACCTTC.

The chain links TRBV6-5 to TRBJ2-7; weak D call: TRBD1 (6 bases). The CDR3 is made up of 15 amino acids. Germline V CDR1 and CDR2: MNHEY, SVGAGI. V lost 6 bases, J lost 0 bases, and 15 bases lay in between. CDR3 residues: CASRPQGSSSYEQYF. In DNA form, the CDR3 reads TGTGCCAGCAGGCCACAGGGAAGTAGCTCCTACGAGCAGTACTTC.